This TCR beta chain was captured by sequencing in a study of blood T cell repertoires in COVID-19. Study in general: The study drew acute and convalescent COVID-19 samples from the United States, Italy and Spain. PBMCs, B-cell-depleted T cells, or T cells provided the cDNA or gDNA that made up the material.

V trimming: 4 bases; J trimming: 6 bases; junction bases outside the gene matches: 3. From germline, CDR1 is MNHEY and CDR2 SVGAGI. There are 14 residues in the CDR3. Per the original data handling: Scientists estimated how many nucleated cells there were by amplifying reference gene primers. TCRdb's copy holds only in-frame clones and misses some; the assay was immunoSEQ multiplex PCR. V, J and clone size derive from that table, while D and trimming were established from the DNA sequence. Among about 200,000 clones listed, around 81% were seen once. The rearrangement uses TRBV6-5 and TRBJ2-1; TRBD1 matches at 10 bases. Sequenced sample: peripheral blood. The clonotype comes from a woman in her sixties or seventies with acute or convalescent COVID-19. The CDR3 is CASSFRTGGNEQFF. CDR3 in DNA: TGTGCCAGCAGTTTTCGGACAGGGGGCAATGAGCAGTTCTTC.